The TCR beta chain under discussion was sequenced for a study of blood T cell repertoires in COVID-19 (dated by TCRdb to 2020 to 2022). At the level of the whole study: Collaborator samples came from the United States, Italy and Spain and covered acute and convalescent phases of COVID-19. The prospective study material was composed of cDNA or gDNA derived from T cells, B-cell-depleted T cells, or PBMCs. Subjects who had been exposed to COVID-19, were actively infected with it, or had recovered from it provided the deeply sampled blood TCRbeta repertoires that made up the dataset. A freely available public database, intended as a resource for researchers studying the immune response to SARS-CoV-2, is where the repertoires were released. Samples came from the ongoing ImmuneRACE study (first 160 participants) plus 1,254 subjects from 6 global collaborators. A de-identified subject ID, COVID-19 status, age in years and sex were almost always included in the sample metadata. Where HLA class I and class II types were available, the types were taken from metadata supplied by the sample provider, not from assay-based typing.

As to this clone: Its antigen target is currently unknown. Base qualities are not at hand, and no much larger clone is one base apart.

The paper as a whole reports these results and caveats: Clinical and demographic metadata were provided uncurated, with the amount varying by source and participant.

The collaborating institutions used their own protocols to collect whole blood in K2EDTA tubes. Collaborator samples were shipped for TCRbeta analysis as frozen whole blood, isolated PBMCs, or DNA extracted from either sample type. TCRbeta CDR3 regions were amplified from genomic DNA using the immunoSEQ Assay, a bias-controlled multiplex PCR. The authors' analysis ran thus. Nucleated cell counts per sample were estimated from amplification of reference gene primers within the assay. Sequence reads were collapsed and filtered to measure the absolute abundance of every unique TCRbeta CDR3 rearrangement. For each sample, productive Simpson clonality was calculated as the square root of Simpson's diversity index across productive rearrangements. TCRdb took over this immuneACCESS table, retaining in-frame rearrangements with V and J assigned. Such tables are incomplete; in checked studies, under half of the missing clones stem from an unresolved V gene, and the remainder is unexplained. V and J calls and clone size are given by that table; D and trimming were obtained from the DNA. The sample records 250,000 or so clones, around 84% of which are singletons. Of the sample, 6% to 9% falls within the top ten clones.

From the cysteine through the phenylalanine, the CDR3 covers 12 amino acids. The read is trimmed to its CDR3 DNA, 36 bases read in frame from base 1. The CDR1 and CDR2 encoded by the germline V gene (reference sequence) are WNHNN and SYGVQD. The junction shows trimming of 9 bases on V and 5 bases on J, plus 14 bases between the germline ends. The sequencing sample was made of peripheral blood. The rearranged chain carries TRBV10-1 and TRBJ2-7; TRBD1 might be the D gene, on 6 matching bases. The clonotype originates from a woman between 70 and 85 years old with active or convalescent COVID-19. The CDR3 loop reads CARAYRDHEQYF. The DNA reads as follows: TGCGCCAGAGCCTACAGGGATCACGAGCAGTACTTC.